This note documents a single TCR beta chain sequence. V lost 8 bases and J lost 1, with 8 bases in between. The CDR3 covers 12 residues. Per the germline V gene, CDR1 is SGHAT and CDR2 is FQDESV (reference sequence). The sample is drawn from a study of blood T cell repertoires in COVID-19. Study-level background: The United States, Italy and Spain were the sources of the acute and convalescent COVID-19 samples.

Clones were read by immunoSEQ multiplex PCR, and TCRdb kept only the in-frame ones, dropping some. The sample yields 150,000 or so clones, over 60% seen once. Specimen: peripheral blood. The origin of this receptor is a woman of 80 years or more with active or convalescent COVID-19. The genes are TRBV11-1 and TRBJ1-1, with D unresolved. The CDR3 DNA reads TGTGCCAGCGGCCTCCAGAACACTGAAGCTTTCTTT. Translation gives CASGLQNTEAFF.